Sequencing of this T cell receptor beta chain was carried out in a study of Tregs in tolerant kidney transplant recipients (dated by TCRdb to the late 2010s). About the investigation overall: The transplants used related donors with nonmyeloablative bone marrow transplantation, and mixed chimerism in the human trials was transient. The study applied TCRbeta sequencing to find donor-specific regulatory T cells before combined kidney and bone marrow transplantation and then followed those same cells after transplant. Broader findings and caveats from the paper: For some patients the PCR primers changed over time, which made it impossible to compare the samples from those patients at the nucleotide level. Biological reproducibility was not directly addressed, though technical replication error appeared minimal. The study was constrained by small patient numbers, and validation of the findings is required in larger populations and under other immunosuppression protocols. In tolerant patients, donor-specific Tregs expanded more than Tregs overall, which suggests antigen-driven rather than nonspecific expansion. Expanding Tregs with activated donor B cells appeared to identify the most biologically relevant and donor-specific TCRbeta repertoire.

Notes on this clone: The clone's antigen remains unknown. Base-call qualities are not available, and no considerably larger clone is one nucleotide away.

This specimen's time point label, per the study, means: blood sample drawn before combined kidney and bone marrow transplant. Unstimulated Tregs (CD4+CD25+CD127-), CD4+ non-Tregs (CD4+CD25-), CD4 and CD8 cells were FACS-sorted from thawed PBMCs. Prior to Treg sorting, thawed PBMCs were rested overnight at 37 degrees C with approximately 180 IU/ml IL-2. The patients were a few recipients of combined kidney and bone marrow transplants from the ITN036ST trial, and samples were available only for these trial subjects. Healthy control blood was separated into PBMCs by Ficoll density gradient and cryopreserved, and patient PBMCs were collected both before and after transplant. Inclusive of the bounding cysteine and phenylalanine, the CDR3 is 16 residues long. Solely the CDR3 DNA is kept, with 48 bases framed from the first base. From V the trimming removes 4 bases and from J it removes 6 bases, while the gene matches leave 12 bases of the junction unaccounted for. CDR1 and CDR2 (SEHNR, FQNEAQ) derive from the germline V gene (reference sequence).

Genomic DNA was extracted from sorted cells with the QIAGEN DNeasy Blood and Tissue Kit for TCRbeta CDR3 sequencing. Through immunoSEQ, high-throughput TCRbeta CDR3 sequencing was done commercially, including PCR amplification with internal controls and bias correction. Under the source paper's analysis protocol: A unique productive TCRbeta sequence was defined by the CDR3 nucleotide sequence when primers matched, and otherwise by the CDR3 amino acid sequence together with the Vbeta and Jbeta genes. As a correction for sorting error, sequences shared between sorted populations at a frequency ratio of 2:1 or less were discarded, and the remaining shared sequences were assigned to the higher population. Sequences were defined as donor-reactive when expanded at least 5-fold in CFSE-low cells versus unstimulated cells and present at a frequency of at least 0.01% in CFSE-low cells. Repertoire divergence was quantified by Jensen-Shannon divergence using the top 100 TCRbeta sequences ranked by frequency. For any sample with multiple sequencing runs, sorting error was corrected in each run separately before the runs were pooled. TCRdb stores this immuneACCESS table with in-frame sequences only. Part of the clones is absent; in the studies checked, under half of the shortfall reflects unresolved V genes, and no reason is known for the rest. V, J and clone size are those of that table, while D and trimming were read from the DNA. This sample gives 60,000 to 75,000 clones in total; 70% to 90% of them show up just once. Approximately 2.1% of the sample belongs to the ten largest clones.

The TCR comes from a human donor who received a combined kidney and bone marrow transplant. The receptor chain draws on TRBV7-9 and TRBJ2-1; 7 of the junction bases match TRBD2. This material consisted of Tregs from blood, taken before the transplant. The bases are TGTGCCAGCAGCTCCACCGGGACTATCATCCGCAATGAGCAGTTCTTC. This encodes CASSSTGTIIRNEQFF. Supplemented by the reference TRBV7-9 and TRBJ2-1 proteins around the CDR3, the complete variable domain is DTGVSQNPRHKITKRGQNVTFRCDPISEHNRLYWYRQTLGQGPEFLTYFQNEAQLEKSRLLSDRFSAERPKGSFSTLEIQRTEQGDSAMYLCASSSTGTIIRNEQFFGPGTRLTVL.